Below, 17 T cell receptor beta chains from the same sample are listed, as sequenced in a study of beta chain features in type 1 diabetes. Sequencing targeted expressed TCRB transcripts, as all isolated RNA had been reverse transcribed. The protocol was immunoSEQ multiplex PCR, while the TCRdb copy is restricted to in-frame clones and leaves out a portion. The table includes around 430,000 clones, over 25% detected once. The material sequenced was naive CD4+ T cells from blood. These receptors were taken from a man between 18 and 29 years old in good health.

This clone turned up a few times. V is TRBV20-1 and J is TRBJ1-2; D gene unclear. The length of the CDR3 is 11 residues. The germline CDR1 and CDR2 sequences are DFQATT and SNEGSKA (reference sequence). V lost 6 bases and J 9 bases, leaving 14 bases between the germline ends. CDR3 in amino acids: CSAPLASRYTF. The CDR3 nucleotides read TGCAGTGCCCCTCTCGCTTCGCGCTACACCTTC.

The chain combines TRBV27 with TRBJ2-1; tentatively, D is TRBD2 (6 bases). The germline gives CDR1 MNHEY, CDR2 SMNVEV (reference sequence). This CDR3 has 16 residues. The germline V and J ends were trimmed by 5 bases and 3 bases, with 17 bases remaining between them. In DNA form, the CDR3 reads TGTGCCAGCAGTACCGGCACCGGGACTTTCTACAATGAGCAGTTCTTC. Its protein is CASSTGTGTFYNEQFF.

The J gene is TRBJ1-1, the V gene TRBV9; TRBD1 might be the D (5 bases). Trimming stripped 4 bases from V and 1 base from J, with 11 bases between. Germline CDR1 SGDLS, CDR2 YYNGEE. CDR3 size: 14 residues. The CDR3 is CASSRQSWNTEAFF. The DNA of the CDR3 is TGTGCCAGCAGCCGACAGAGCTGGAACACTGAAGCTTTCTTT. The whole variable domain, remainder taken from reference TRBV9 and TRBJ1-1, is DSGVTQTPKHLITATGQRVTLRCSPRSGDLSVYWYQQSLDQGLQFLIQYYNGEERAKGNILERFSAQQFPDLHSELNLSSLELGDSALYFCASSRQSWNTEAFFGQGTRLTVV.

The chain combines TRBV27 with TRBJ2-1, with TRBD2 matching 13 bases. V lost 5 bases, J lost 5 bases, and 6 bases stayed unmatched. This CDR3 is 16 amino acids long. The germline V gene encodes CDR1 MNHEY and CDR2 SMNVEV (reference sequence). The CDR3 here is CASSHAGLAGHNEQFF. CDR3 nucleotides: TGTGCCAGCAGTCACGCGGGACTAGCGGGGCACAATGAGCAGTTCTTC.

This clone came up a few times. V is TRBV5-6 and J is TRBJ2-7, with D perhaps matching TRBD2 (6 bases). The CDR3 covers 13 residues. V lost 1 base and J lost 6, with 11 bases in between. Germline lookup yields CDR1 SGHDT and CDR2 YYEEEE. CDR3: CASSLYGSGEQYF. CDR3 nucleotide sequence: TGTGCCAGCAGCTTGTACGGGAGCGGCGAGCAGTACTTC.

The chain carries TRBV5-1 and TRBJ2-7; weak D call: TRBD1 (6 bases). Germline CDR1 and CDR2: SGHRS and YFSETQ. The CDR3 is 15 amino acids. The V end lost 1 base, the J end lost 2 bases, and 13 bases lay between the germline ends. The CDR3 bases are TGCGCCAGCAGCTTGACCTCGGGACACACCTACGAGCAGTACTTC. As protein: CASSLTSGHTYEQYF.

This chain uses TRBV7-9 with TRBJ1-4; D remains ambiguous. CDR1 and CDR2 (germline): SEHNR, FQNEAQ (reference sequence). This CDR3 is 15 amino acids long. Trimming shortened V by 2 bases and J by 2 bases, and 9 bases separated the two germline ends. The CDR3 protein is CASSLTFGTNEKLFF. The CDR3 coding sequence is TGTGCCAGCAGCTTAACCTTTGGTACTAATGAAAAACTGTTTTTT. Complete variable domain (other parts from reference TRBV7-9 and TRBJ1-4): DTGVSQNPRHKITKRGQNVTFRCDPISEHNRLYWYRQTLGQGPEFLTYFQNEAQLEKSRLLSDRFSAERPKGSFSTLEIQRTEQGDSAMYLCASSLTFGTNEKLFFGSGTQLSVL.

This clone occurred a few times. The V gene is TRBV15, the J gene TRBJ2-1; a weak D match, TRBD2 (5 bases). The CDR3 runs 17 residues. With 0 bases removed from V and 4 bases from J, the gap between germline ends came to 16 bases. Germline values: CDR1 LNHNV, CDR2 YYDKDF (reference sequence). CDR3 loop: CATSRDREAPSYNEQFF. CDR3 in DNA: TGTGCCACCAGCAGAGATCGGGAAGCGCCTAGTTACAATGAGCAGTTCTTC.

The chain recombines TRBV30 with TRBJ1-3; D is unresolved. Germline lookup yields CDR1 GTSNPN and CDR2 SVGIG (reference sequence). V lost 6 bases to trimming and J lost 0 bases, with 12 bases between them. This CDR3 comprises 14 residues. The CDR3 coding sequence is TGTGCCTGTTCCAGGCAGGCCTCTGGAAACACCATATATTTT. Protein product: CACSRQASGNTIYF.

This clone was seen a handful of times. This chain joins TRBV4-2 and TRBJ2-5; possibly TRBD1 for D (5 bases). Trimming cost V 0 bases and J 5 bases, with 7 bases left between them. From germline, CDR1 is LGHNA and CDR2 YNFKEQ. This CDR3 is 13 amino acids long. CDR3 in DNA: TGTGCCAGCAGCCAAGACCCAGGGGAGACCCAGTACTTC. Translating gives CASSQDPGETQYF.

The CDR3 loop is CSVGTGWNTGELFF. CDR3 DNA sequence: TGCAGCGTTGGCACGGGATGGAACACCGGGGAGCTGTTTTTT. The chain carries TRBV29-1 and TRBJ2-2; D is perhaps TRBD2 (5 bases). Deletions cut 4 bases from V and 1 base from J, with 10 bases between. The CDR3 spans 14 residues. CDR1 and CDR2 from the germline V gene are SQVTM and ANQGSEA.

The genes are TRBV29-1 and TRBJ2-1, with D unclear. The CDR3 is 12 amino acids. V shed 4 bases and J shed 4 bases, with 8 bases lying between them. CDR1 and CDR2 from the germline V gene are SQVTM and ANQGSEA. The CDR3 DNA sequence: TGCAGCGTTGTAAGGCAGTACAATGAGCAGTTCTTC. Translating gives CSVVRQYNEQFF.

The chain is built from TRBV10-3 and TRBJ1-1, with 8 nucleotides matching TRBD1. Per the germline V gene, CDR1 is ENHRY and CDR2 is SYGVKD. The CDR3 sequence is 12 residues long. The trim removed 10 bases at V and 8 bases at J, leaving 9 bases unmatched. The CDR3 loop reads CATSSRDREAFF. In nucleotides, the CDR3 is TGTGCCACGTCCAGCCGGGACAGGGAAGCTTTCTTT.

The chain couples TRBV6-5 to TRBJ1-1; D gene uncertain. This CDR3 spans 14 amino acids. V lost 8 bases and J lost 1, with 14 bases in between. Germline V gene lookup returns CDR1 MNHEY and CDR2 SVGAGI. For the CDR3, the DNA is TGTGCCAGCTTCTCGGGCGGAGGGAACACTGAAGCTTTCTTT. Its translation is CASFSGGGNTEAFF.

The CDR3 region is CASSANLAKNIQYF. In DNA, the CDR3 is TGTGCCAGCAGTGCAAACCTAGCCAAAAACATTCAGTACTTC. The chain combines TRBV27 with TRBJ2-4; D uncertain. V gave up 5 bases and J gave up 0 bases, with 8 bases separating them. This CDR3 has 14 residues. CDR1 is MNHEY and CDR2 is SMNVEV in the germline V gene (reference sequence).

Turning to this clone: This sample also contains other DNA sequences that code for the same CDR3. V gene TRBV14 combines with J gene TRBJ1-2, with D unresolved. This CDR3 comprises 14 residues. The V end was cut by 0 bases, the J end by 2 bases, with 7 bases between. The germline V gene encodes CDR1 SGHDN and CDR2 FVKESK. CDR3 in DNA: TGTGCCAGCAGCCAAGATCGGGGAAACTATGGCTACACCTTC. Its translation is CASSQDRGNYGYTF.

This clone was observed a few times. At the DNA level, this CDR3 is encoded by other sequences in the same sample as well. The gene calls are TRBV9 and TRBJ1-1, with TRBD1 as a possible D gene (5 bases). This CDR3 contains 14 residues. V was shortened by 0 bases and J by 1 base, with 7 bases between the two germline ends. Germline CDR1 reads SGDLS; CDR2 reads YYNGEE. The DNA for the CDR3 is TGTGCCAGCAGCGTAGTAGGACAGAACACTGAAGCTTTCTTT. The encoded protein is CASSVVGQNTEAFF. Variable domain in full (rest from reference TRBV9 and TRBJ1-1): DSGVTQTPKHLITATGQRVTLRCSPRSGDLSVYWYQQSLDQGLQFLIQYYNGEERAKGNILERFSAQQFPDLHSELNLSSLELGDSALYFCASSVVGQNTEAFFGQGTRLTVV.